These T cell receptor beta chains were read from a single sample in a study of T cells in Graves' hyperthyroidism and ophthalmopathy. TCRdb analysed the multiplex PCR reads with MiXCR anew, one entry per CDR3 protein. The sample records fewer than 650,000 distinct CDR3 sequences, approximately 14% being singletons. Input material: blood. The source of these receptors is a woman aged 25-40 years with Graves' hyperthyroidism that later progressed to Graves' ophthalmopathy. Each CDR3 is given without its conserved first and last residue.

>TRBJ1-2|TRBV20-1
SAPSGTGDPTNYGYT
>TRBJ2-7|TRBV3-1
ASSQETSRGMGVYEQY
>TRBJ2-7|TRBV20-1
SARKGASYEQY
>TRBJ2-7|TRBV20-1
SARDAGTGYEQY
>TRBJ1-1|TRBV27
ASSKGGGRNTEAF
>TRBJ2-7|TRBV6-6
ASSYAGGDMPYEQY
>TRBJ2-1|TRBV24-1
ATSGLAVPNEQF
>TRBJ1-1|TRBV12-3/TRBV12-4
ASTQGQTNTEAF
>TRBJ2-1|TRBV3-1
ASSQVGPQEDEQF
>TRBJ2-1|TRBV10-3
AISEQGAYNEQF
>TRBJ2-7|TRBV27
ASSLEGTVSYEQY
>TRBJ1-5|TRBV28
ASSLQGGFVQPQH
>TRBJ1-4|TRBV6-1
ASSQTGSGEKLF
>TRBJ1-1|TRBV12-3/TRBV12-4
ASSFWEGLGEAF
>TRBJ1-2|TRBV27
ASSLSPGQGYGYT
>TRBJ1-2|TRBV6-2/TRBV6-3
ASLLRGIYGYT
>TRBJ2-1|TRBV28
ASSKQGAQRHEQF
>TRBJ2-7|TRBV13
ASSPEIRDPRSYEQY
>TRBJ1-2|TRBV27
ASSEGQRNGYT
>TRBJ2-5|TRBV24-1
ATSDHLLAGGLETQY
>TRBJ1-5|TRBV30
AWRISGPNRLGQPQH